A single sample is the source of the 24 T cell receptor beta chains below, sequenced in a study of OX40 agonist ivuxolimab in advanced cancers. Repertoires were generated with immunoSEQ multiplex PCR, while TCRdb's copy carries only in-frame clones and drops some. The sample has roughly 60,000 clones, more than 80% seen once; the top ten hold 14%. Sample: CD4+ or CD8+ T cells sorted from blood, taken in a trial of the OX40 agonist ivuxolimab. The source of these receptors is an adult with an advanced solid tumor such as melanoma, head and neck, liver or kidney cancer.

The chain recombines TRBV27 with TRBJ2-3; no clear D. This CDR3 has 14 amino acids. CDR1 MNHEY and CDR2 SMNVEV come from the germline V gene (reference sequence). V shed 3 bases and J shed 6 bases, with 13 bases lying between them. CDR3 loop: CASSFRSSGDTQYF. The DNA of the CDR3 is TGTGCCAGCAGTTTTAGGTCCTCCGGGGATACGCAGTATTTT.

The J gene is TRBJ2-7, the V gene TRBV11-2; 12 bases agree with TRBD1. CDR3 length equals 14 residues. Germline V CDR1 and CDR2: SGHAT, FQNNGV. Trimming removed 6 bases from V and 5 bases from J; junction bases left unmatched: 5. This chain's CDR3 is CASRFGTGGDEQYF. The CDR3 bases are TGTGCCAGCAGGTTTGGGACAGGGGGCGACGAGCAGTACTTC.

This rearrangement joins TRBV28 to TRBJ2-5, with TRBD1 matching over 7 bases. Looked up from germline, CDR1 is MDHEN and CDR2 is SYDVKM. This CDR3 spans 18 amino acids. Trimming took 5 bases from V and 1 from J; bases not matched to a gene: 16. The CDR3 here is CASSPRGFNMVPQETQYF. The CDR3 DNA reads as TGTGCCAGCAGTCCCAGGGGGTTCAACATGGTCCCCCAAGAGACCCAGTACTTC.

The chain recombines TRBV27 with TRBJ2-5; perhaps TRBD2 as D (5 bases). Trimming removed 6 bases at V and 2 bases at J, with 13 bases between. CDR3 size: 14 residues. Germline CDR1 MNHEY, CDR2 SMNVEV (reference sequence). The CDR3 DNA reads TGTGCCAGCAGCCCGAGGGTAAGACAAGAGACCCAGTACTTC. This sequence encodes CASSPRVRQETQYF.

This chain joins TRBV7-9 and TRBJ2-5, with a tentative D call TRBD2 (6 bases). In germline, CDR1 is SEHNR, CDR2 FQNEAQ (reference sequence). The CDR3 sequence is 14 residues long. V was clipped by 5 bases and J by 1 base, with 11 bases between them. CDR3 nucleotides: TGTGCCAGCAGCGACCGGGACTTCCAAGAGACCCAGTACTTC. This encodes CASSDRDFQETQYF.

This clone was seen once. This chain uses TRBV27 with TRBJ1-1; 8 nucleotides match TRBD1. Germline-derived CDR1 and CDR2 are MNHEY and SMNVEV (reference sequence). The CDR3 totals 12 residues. V lost 6 bases to trimming and J lost 8 bases; unmatched junction nucleotides: 5. The CDR3, as DNA: TGTGCCAGCAGCTCAGGGGGCCGGGAAGCTTTCTTT. Translating it yields CASSSGGREAFF.

The chain carries TRBV7-9 and TRBJ2-3; D not certain. There are 14 residues in the CDR3. Looked up from germline, CDR1 is SEHNR and CDR2 is FQNEAQ (reference sequence). V shed 1 base and J shed 6 bases, with 11 bases lying between them. CDR3 bases: TGTGCCAGCAGCTTAGAACTTTACTGGGATACGCAGTATTTT. Its protein product is CASSLELYWDTQYF.

This clone is deemed medium-sized (0.01 to 0.1%). V is TRBV7-7 and J is TRBJ2-2; weak D call: TRBD1 (5 bases). Trimming shortened V by 5 bases and J by 3 bases, and 25 bases separated the two germline ends. The CDR3 totals 19 residues. Germline CDR1 SSHAT, CDR2 FNYEAQ (reference sequence). CDR3 nucleotide sequence: TGTGCCAGCAGCCCTGACCCATTAGACCAGGGATCGTACACCGGGGAGCTGTTTTTT. This gives the protein CASSPDPLDQGSYTGELFF.

The J gene is TRBJ1-1, the V gene TRBV6-5; D is ambiguous. This CDR3 is built from 13 residues. Trimming cost V 2 bases and J 1 base, with 5 bases left between them. CDR1 is MNHEY and CDR2 is SVGAGI in the germline V gene. CDR3 amino acids: CASSYTANTEAFF. CDR3 in DNA: TGTGCCAGCAGTTACACAGCGAACACTGAAGCTTTCTTT.

The V gene is TRBV7-3, the J gene TRBJ2-1; D gene ambiguous. CDR3 length equals 17 residues. V shed 6 bases and J shed 5 bases, with 23 bases lying between them. The germline gives CDR1 SGHTA, CDR2 FQGTGA. The CDR3 spells CASRQINAPPSNNEQFF. The DNA of the CDR3 is TGTGCCAGCAGGCAAATTAATGCCCCACCGTCTAACAATGAGCAGTTCTTC. Drawing the rest from reference TRBV7-3 and TRBJ2-1, the complete variable domain is GAGVSQTPSNKVTEKGKYVELRCDPISGHTALYWYRQSLGQGPEFLIYFQGTGAADDSGLPNDRFFAVRPEGSVSTLKIQRTERGDSAVYLCASRQINAPPSNNEQFFGPGTRLTVL.

The J gene is TRBJ2-7, the V gene TRBV6-5; the D gene could be TRBD1 or TRBD2 (5 bases each). The CDR3 runs to 15 residues. Germline lookup yields CDR1 MNHEY and CDR2 SVGAGI. V lost 5 bases and J 2 bases, leaving 16 bases between the germline ends. The CDR3 DNA sequence: TGTGCCAGCAGTCACCCTCAGGGACGCACCTACGAGCAGTACTTC. Amino acid sequence: CASSHPQGRTYEQYF.

V gene TRBV29-1 combines with J gene TRBJ2-2, with 8 bases matching TRBD1. With 7 bases clipped from V and 7 bases from J, the junction kept 11 bases outside the gene matches. Germline lookup yields CDR1 SQVTM and CDR2 ANQGSEA. This CDR3 has 14 residues. CDR3 sequence (DNA): TGCAGCGCGGGAGCAGGGGGCGAGGGCGGGGAGCTGTTTTTT. Its translation is CSAGAGGEGGELFF.

V is TRBV27 and J is TRBJ1-5; 7 bases align to TRBD1. Per germline, CDR1 MNHEY and CDR2 SMNVEV (reference sequence). V trimming: 0 bases; J trimming: 0 bases; junction bases outside the gene matches: 8. CDR3 length: 18 amino acids. The CDR3 sequence is CASSLSGQKIYSNQPQHF. The CDR3 nucleotides read TGTGCCAGCAGTTTATCGGGACAGAAGATCTATAGCAATCAGCCCCAGCATTTT.

The rearrangement links TRBV4-2 to TRBJ2-7; TRBD2 aligns across 8 bases. The CDR3 is 15 amino acids. Germline V CDR1 and CDR2: LGHNA, YNFKEQ. The V gene end was trimmed by 0 bases and the J gene end by 3 bases; junction bases not matched to a gene: 4. This CDR3 reads CASSQEALAVYEQYF. The CDR3, as DNA: TGTGCCAGCAGCCAAGAAGCACTAGCGGTCTACGAGCAGTACTTC.

The chain joins TRBV4-1 to TRBJ2-1, with D perhaps TRBD2 (5 bases). Trimming shortened V by 1 base and J by 9 bases, and 16 bases separated the two germline ends. Looked up from germline, CDR1 is MGHRA and CDR2 is YSYEKL. There are 15 residues in the CDR3. The CDR3 DNA reads as TGCGCCAGCAGCCAAGCCCCAAATCTAGAGGGTGAGCAGTTCTTC. Its protein product is CASSQAPNLEGEQFF.

This sequence joins TRBV6-4 and TRBJ2-7; 9 bases are shared with TRBD1. The CDR3 sequence is 18 residues long. The V and J ends lost 2 bases and 4 bases, in that order; junction bases with no gene match: 15. Germline values: CDR1 MRHNA, CDR2 SNTAGT. CDR3: CASSDGRLGETGGYEQYF. CDR3 in DNA: TGTGCCAGCAGTGACGGAAGGCTAGGCGAGACAGGGGGATACGAGCAGTACTTC.

The chain couples TRBV7-9 to TRBJ2-7; 9 bases align to TRBD1. The CDR3 runs to 16 residues. Trimming took 4 bases from V and 4 from J; bases not matched to a gene: 11. The germline CDR1 and CDR2 sequences are SEHNR and FQNEAQ (reference sequence). CDR3 residues: CASSSLTGGFPYEQYF. Here the CDR3 DNA reads TGTGCCAGCAGCTCCCTAACAGGGGGCTTTCCTTACGAGCAGTACTTC.

This rearrangement joins TRBV7-3 to TRBJ2-1; 10 bases line up with TRBD2. This CDR3 spans 16 amino acids. J gave up 8 bases and V 2 bases, and 9 bases lay outside the gene matches. Germline-derived CDR1 and CDR2 are SGHTA and FQGTGA. The CDR3 loop is CASSLYPAGGPYEQFF. CDR3 nucleotides: TGTGCCAGCAGCTTATACCCAGCGGGAGGGCCCTATGAGCAGTTCTTC.

This rearrangement joins TRBV5-1 to TRBJ2-7; TRBD1 is a possible D gene (6 bases). Trimming left V 6 bases short and J 3 bases short, with 10 bases between. In germline, CDR1 is SGHRS, CDR2 YFSETQ. The CDR3 sequence is 12 residues long. CDR3 bases: TGCGCCAGCACAGGGGACGACTACGAGCAGTACTTC. This translates into CASTGDDYEQYF.

The rearrangement links TRBV14 to TRBJ2-7; D might be TRBD2 (5 bases). The V end lost 4 bases, the J end lost 0 bases, and 10 bases lay between the germline ends. The CDR3 covers 14 residues. Germline V gene lookup returns CDR1 SGHDN and CDR2 FVKESK. CDR3 sequence: CASSPGLSSYEQYF. The CDR3 nucleotides read TGTGCCAGCAGCCCCGGACTGAGCTCCTACGAGCAGTACTTC.

The chain has TRBV6-6 and TRBJ2-1; 11 bases line up with TRBD1. After removal of 1 base from V and 4 bases from J, the junction contained 3 bases not matched to a gene. The germline gives CDR1 MNHNY, CDR2 SVGAGI (reference sequence). This CDR3 region has 16 residues. CDR3 in DNA: TGTGCCAGCAGTTACTTACGGGACAGGGGGTACAATGAGCAGTTCTTC. It specifies CASSYLRDRGYNEQFF.

V usage is TRBV10-3 and J usage is TRBJ2-7; TRBD1 or TRBD2 may be the D gene (5 bases each). CDR1 and CDR2 (germline): ENHRY, SYGVKD. There are 14 residues in the CDR3. V shed 6 bases and J shed 2 bases, with 14 bases lying between them. The CDR3 region has the DNA TGTGCCATCAGGGACCGGGACGGACCCTACGAGCAGTACTTC. Translating it yields CAIRDRDGPYEQYF.

The V call is TRBV5-1, the J call TRBJ2-5; D perhaps matches TRBD1 (5 bases). This CDR3 contains 13 residues. V lost 7 bases and J 5 bases, leaving 15 bases between the germline ends. Germline loops: CDR1 SGHRS, CDR2 YFSETQ. The CDR3 reads CASQTRDVETQYF. CDR3 in DNA: TGCGCCAGCCAAACCAGGGATGTGGAGACCCAGTACTTC.

The chain employs TRBV27 and TRBJ2-3; no reliable D call. V gave up 6 bases and J gave up 0 bases, with 7 bases separating them. CDR1 is MNHEY and CDR2 is SMNVEV in the germline V gene (reference sequence). The CDR3 covers 13 residues. CDR3 loop: CASRIPSTDTQYF. The CDR3 nucleotides read TGTGCCAGCAGGATCCCTAGCACAGATACGCAGTATTTT.